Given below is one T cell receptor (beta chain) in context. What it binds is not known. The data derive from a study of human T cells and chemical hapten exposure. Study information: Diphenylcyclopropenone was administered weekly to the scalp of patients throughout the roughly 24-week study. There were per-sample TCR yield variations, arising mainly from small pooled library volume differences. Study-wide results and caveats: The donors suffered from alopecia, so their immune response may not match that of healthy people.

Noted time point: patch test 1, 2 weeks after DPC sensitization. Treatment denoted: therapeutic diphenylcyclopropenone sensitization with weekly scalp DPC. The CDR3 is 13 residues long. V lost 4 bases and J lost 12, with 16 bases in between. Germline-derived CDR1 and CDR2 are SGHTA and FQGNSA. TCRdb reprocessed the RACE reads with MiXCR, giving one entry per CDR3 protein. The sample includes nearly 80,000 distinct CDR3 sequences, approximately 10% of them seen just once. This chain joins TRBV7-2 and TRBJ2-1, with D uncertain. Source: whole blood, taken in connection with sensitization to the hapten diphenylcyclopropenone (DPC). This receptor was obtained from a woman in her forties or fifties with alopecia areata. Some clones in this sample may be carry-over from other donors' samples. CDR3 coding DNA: TGTGCCAGCAGCTCCCCTCCCGACCCTAGGCAGTTCTTC. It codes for CASSSPPDPRQFF.